This entry describes one TCR beta chain. Its cognate antigen is unknown. The CDR3 carries no conserved terminal phenylalanine or tryptophan, so it likely arises from a read error. The CDR3 contains 13 residues. V was trimmed by 5 bases and J by 3 bases, leaving 10 bases between them. CDR1 is MNHNS, CDR2 SASEGT, per germline. Construction of the TCR beta libraries employed iRepertoire HTBI primers in conjunction with Arm-PCR of CDR3 regions. MiXCR was run by TCRdb on the multiplex PCR reads, yielding one entry per CDR3 protein. The sample includes about 450,000 distinct CDR3 sequences, 14% seen only once; the top ten take roughly 18%. The record originates from a study of regulatory T cells in long-lasting Graves disease. Study-wide results and caveats: The study found persistent patients shared more public clonotypes (roughly 2,500) than new patients (over 900).

Time point in this sample: newly diagnosed GD, antithyroid drugs for less than 3 months. RNA extracted from PBMCs served as the sequencing template. These data also featured in a second study, about T cells in Graves' hyperthyroidism and ophthalmopathy.

The material sequenced was peripheral blood mononuclear cells (PBMCs), taken at new diagnosis, from a patient treated with antithyroid drugs. The chain joins TRBV6-1 to TRBJ2-5; no definite D call. This TCR came from a woman between 45 and 60 years old with Graves disease. This chain's CDR3 is CASSTGPKETQYS. The DNA for the CDR3 is TGTGCCAGCAGTACCGGACCCAAAGAGACCCAGTACTCC.